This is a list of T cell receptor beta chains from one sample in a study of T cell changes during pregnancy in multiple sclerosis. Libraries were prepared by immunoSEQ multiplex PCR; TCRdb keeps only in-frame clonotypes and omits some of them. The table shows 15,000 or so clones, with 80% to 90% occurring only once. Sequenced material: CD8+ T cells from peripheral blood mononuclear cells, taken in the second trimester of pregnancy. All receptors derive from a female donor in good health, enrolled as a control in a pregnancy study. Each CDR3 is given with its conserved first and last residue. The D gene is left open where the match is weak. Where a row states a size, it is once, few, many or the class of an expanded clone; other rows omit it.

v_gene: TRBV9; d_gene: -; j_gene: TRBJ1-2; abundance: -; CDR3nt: TGTGCCAGCAGCGTAGGTACAGGGCCTCAGGGTGGCTACACCTTC; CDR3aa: CASSVGTGPQGGYTF
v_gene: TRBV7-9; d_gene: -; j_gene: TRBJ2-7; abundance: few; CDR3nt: TGTGCCAGCAGCTTAGATGCGGGGTGGGCCTACGAGCAGTACTTC; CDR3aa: CASSLDAGWAYEQYF
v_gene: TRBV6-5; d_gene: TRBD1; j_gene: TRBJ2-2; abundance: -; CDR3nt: TGTGCCAGCAGTTACCTGACAGGGGACGCCGGGGAGCTGTTTTTT; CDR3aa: CASSYLTGDAGELFF
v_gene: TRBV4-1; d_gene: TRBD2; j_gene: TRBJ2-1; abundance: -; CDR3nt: TGCGCCAGCAGCCAAGGACTAGCGGGGTTATCCTACAATGAGCAGTTCTTC; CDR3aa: CASSQGLAGLSYNEQFF
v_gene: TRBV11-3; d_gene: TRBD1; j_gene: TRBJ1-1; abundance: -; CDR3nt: TGTGCCAGCAGCGCCGGGACAGGGGGGGCTGAAGCTTTCTTT; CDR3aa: CASSAGTGGAEAFF
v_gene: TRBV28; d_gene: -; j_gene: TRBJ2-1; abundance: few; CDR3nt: TGTGCCAGCAGTTTATATATGCGGGGAGCCTACAATGAGCAGTTCTTC; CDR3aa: CASSLYMRGAYNEQFF
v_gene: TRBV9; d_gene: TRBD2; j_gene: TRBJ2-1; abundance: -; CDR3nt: TGTGCCAGCAGCGTAGGAGGAGCTAGCGGGGAGCAGTTCTTC; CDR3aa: CASSVGGASGEQFF
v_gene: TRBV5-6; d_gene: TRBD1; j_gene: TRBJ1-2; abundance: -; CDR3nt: TGTGCCAGCACCCCTGGACAGGCCTATGGCTACACCTTC; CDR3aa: CASTPGQAYGYTF
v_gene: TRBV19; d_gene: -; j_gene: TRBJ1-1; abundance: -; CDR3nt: TGTGCCAGTAGTATGGGGCGGAACACTGAAGCTTTCTTT; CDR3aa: CASSMGRNTEAFF
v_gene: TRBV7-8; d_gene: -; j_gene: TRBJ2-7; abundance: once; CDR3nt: TGTGCCAGCGAGGGCGAGGGCAACTACGAGCAGTACTTC; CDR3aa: CASEGEGNYEQYF
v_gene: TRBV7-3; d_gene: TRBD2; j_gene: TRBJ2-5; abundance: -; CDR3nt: TGTGCCAGCAGTCCGAGCAGCGGGGGTCAGACCCAGTACTTC; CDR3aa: CASSPSSGGQTQYF
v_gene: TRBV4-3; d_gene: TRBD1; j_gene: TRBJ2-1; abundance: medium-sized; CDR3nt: TGCGCCAGCAGCCCCCGACAGGGGATCTACAATGAGCAGTTCTTC; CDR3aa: CASSPRQGIYNEQFF
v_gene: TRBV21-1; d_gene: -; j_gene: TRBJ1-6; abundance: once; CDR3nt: TGTGCCAGCAGGTACAGACCTAATTCACCCCTCCACTTT; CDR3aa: CASRYRPNSPLHF
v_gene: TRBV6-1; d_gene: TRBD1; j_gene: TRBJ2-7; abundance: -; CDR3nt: TGTGCCAGCTGGACAGGGGTCTCCTACGAGCAGTACTTC; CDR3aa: CASWTGVSYEQYF
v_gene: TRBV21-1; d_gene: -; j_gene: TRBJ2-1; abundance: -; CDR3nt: TGTGCCAGCAGCAAAGCTGCCTTTAGCTCCTACAATGAGCAGTTCTTC; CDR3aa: CASSKAAFSSYNEQFF
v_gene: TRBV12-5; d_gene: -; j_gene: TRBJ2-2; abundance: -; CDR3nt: -; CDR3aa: CASGFLAAYTGELFF
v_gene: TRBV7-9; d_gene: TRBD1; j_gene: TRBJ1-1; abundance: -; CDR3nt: TGTGCCAGCAGCCCGTGGACAGGGGCCACTGAAGCTTTCTTT; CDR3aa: CASSPWTGATEAFF
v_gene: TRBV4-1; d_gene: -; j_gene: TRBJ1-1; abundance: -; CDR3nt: TGCGCCAGCAGCCAGGTGAGCACTGAAGCTTTCTTT; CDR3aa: CASSQVSTEAFF
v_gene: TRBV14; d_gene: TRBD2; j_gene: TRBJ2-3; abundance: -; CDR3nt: TGTGCCAGCAGCCAACGACGGGGGGGCACAGATACGCAGTATTTT; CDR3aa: CASSQRRGGTDTQYF
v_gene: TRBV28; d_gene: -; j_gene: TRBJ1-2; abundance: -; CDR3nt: TGTGCCGGAGGTGACGGCTACACCTTC; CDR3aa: CAGGDGYTF
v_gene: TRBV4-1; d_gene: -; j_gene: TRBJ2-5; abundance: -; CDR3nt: TGCGCCAGCAGCCAATCAACCGGAGGTCTGGAGACCCAGTACTTC; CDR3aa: CASSQSTGGLETQYF
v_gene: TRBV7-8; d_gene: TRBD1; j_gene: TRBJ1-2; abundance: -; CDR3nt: TGTGCCAGCAGCTTACTCGGGACAGGGATGGGTGGCTACACCTTC; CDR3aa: CASSLLGTGMGGYTF
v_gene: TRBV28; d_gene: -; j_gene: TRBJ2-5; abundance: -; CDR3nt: TGTGCCAGCAGTGTACCTAGCTACCAAGAGACCCAGTACTTC; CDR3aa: CASSVPSYQETQYF
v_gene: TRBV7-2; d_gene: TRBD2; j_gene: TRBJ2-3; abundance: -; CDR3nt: TGTGCCAGCAGCCCTGCGCGGGGGGGCATAGATACGCAGTATTTT; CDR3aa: CASSPARGGIDTQYF
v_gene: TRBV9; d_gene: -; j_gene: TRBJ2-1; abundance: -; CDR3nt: TGTGCCAGCAGCGTAGGAAACAGGGACCCGAGGGGGCAGTTCTTC; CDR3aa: CASSVGNRDPRGQFF
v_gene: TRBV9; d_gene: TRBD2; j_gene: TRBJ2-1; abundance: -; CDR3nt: TGTGCCAGCAGCCCCCGGGAGGGGACTAGCGGGGGCCCAACCTACAATGAGCAGTTCTTC; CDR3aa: CASSPREGTSGGPTYNEQFF
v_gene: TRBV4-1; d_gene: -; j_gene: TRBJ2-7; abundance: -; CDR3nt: TGCGCCAGCAGCCAATCCGGGACTGCGGGGAGGAGCGAGCAGTACTTC; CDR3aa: CASSQSGTAGRSEQYF
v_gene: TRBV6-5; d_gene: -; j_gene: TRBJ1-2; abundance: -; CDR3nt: TGTGCCAGCATTGACCGGACAGCACCTAACTATGGCTACACCTTC; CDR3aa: CASIDRTAPNYGYTF
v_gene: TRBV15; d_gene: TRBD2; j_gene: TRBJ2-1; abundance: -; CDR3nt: TGTGCCACCAGCTCCGGACTAGCGGGGGGCCTCAATGAGCAGTTCTTC; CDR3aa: CATSSGLAGGLNEQFF
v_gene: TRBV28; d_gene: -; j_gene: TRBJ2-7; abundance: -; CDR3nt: TGTGCCAGCAGTCTAGGAGTTACTTCCCTCTACGAGCAGTACTTC; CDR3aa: CASSLGVTSLYEQYF
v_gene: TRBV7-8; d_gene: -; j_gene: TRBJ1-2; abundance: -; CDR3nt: TGTGCCAGCAGCTTAGACCCGGGGTATGGCTACACCTTC; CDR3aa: CASSLDPGYGYTF
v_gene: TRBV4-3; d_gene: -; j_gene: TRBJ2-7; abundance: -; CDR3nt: TGCGCCAGCAGCCAAGACCTGGGGCGGGGCAGGGTGATTAACGAGCAGTACTTC; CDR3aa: CASSQDLGRGRVINEQYF
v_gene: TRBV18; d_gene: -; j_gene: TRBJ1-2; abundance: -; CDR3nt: TGTGCCAGCTCAGAGGTGAACTATGGCTACACCTTC; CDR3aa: CASSEVNYGYTF
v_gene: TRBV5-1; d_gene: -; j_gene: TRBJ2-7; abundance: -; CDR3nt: TGCGCCAGCAGTCTGACAGGGACTGGGGAGCAGTACTTC; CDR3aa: CASSLTGTGEQYF
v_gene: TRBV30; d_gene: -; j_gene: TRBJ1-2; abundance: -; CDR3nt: TGTGCCTGGGCAGACCCGAGCGGGGATGGCTACACCTTC; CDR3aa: CAWADPSGDGYTF
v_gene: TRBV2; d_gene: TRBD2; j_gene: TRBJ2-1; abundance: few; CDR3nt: TGTGCCAGCAGACTGAGTAGCGGGGCCCCCTACAATGAGCAGTTCTTC; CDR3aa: CASRLSSGAPYNEQFF
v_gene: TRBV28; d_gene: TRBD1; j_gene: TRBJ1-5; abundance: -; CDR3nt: TGTGCCAGCAGTTTGCGACAGGGGTATGCGAGCAATCAGCCCCAGCATTTT; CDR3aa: CASSLRQGYASNQPQHF
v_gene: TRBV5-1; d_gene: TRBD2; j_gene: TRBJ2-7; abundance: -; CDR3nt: TGCGCCAGCAGCTTGGTATATGGGAGACTAGCGGGGACCTACGAGCAGTACTTC; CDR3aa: CASSLVYGRLAGTYEQYF
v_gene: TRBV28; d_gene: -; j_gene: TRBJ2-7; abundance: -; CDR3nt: TGTGCCAGCAGCTCGCAGGGGGGTTCCTACGAGCAGTACTTC; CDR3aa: CASSSQGGSYEQYF
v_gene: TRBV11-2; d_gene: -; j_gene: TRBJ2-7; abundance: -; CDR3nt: TGTGCCAGCAGCTTAGCCCGAATGGTCACAGGGTTCTCTCAGTACTTC; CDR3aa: CASSLARMVTGFSQYF
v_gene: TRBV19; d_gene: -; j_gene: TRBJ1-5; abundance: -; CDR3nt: TGTGCCAGTAGTATTACAGGCCCTACCGATCAGCCCCAGCATTTT; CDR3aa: CASSITGPTDQPQHF
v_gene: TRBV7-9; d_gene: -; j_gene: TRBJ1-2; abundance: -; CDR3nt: TGTGCCAGCAGCTTAGGTACAGGGTATGGCTACACCTTC; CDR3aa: CASSLGTGYGYTF
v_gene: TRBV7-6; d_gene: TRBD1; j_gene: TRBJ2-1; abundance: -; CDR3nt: TGTGCCAGCAGCTTACTTCGTGTACAGGGGACAAAGGGTGAGCAGTTCTTC; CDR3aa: CASSLLRVQGTKGEQFF
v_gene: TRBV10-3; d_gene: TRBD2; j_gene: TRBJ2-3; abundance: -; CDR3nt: TGTGCCATCAGTGAGTCGGCTAGCGGGTCTAGCACAGATACGCAGTATTTT; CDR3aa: CAISESASGSSTDTQYF
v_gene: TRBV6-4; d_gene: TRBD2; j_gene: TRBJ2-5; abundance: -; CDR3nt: TGTGCCAGCAGTCGACTAGCCGGGTCGGAGACCCAGTACTTC; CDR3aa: CASSRLAGSETQYF
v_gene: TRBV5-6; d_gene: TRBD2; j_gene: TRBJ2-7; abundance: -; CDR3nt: TGTGCCAGCAGCTACGGCGGGGGCTACGAGCAGTACTTC; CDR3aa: CASSYGGGYEQYF
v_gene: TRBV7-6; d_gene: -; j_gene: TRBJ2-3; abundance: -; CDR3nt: TGTGCCAGCAGCTTAGGGGAGGGCACAGATACGCAGTATTTT; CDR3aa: CASSLGEGTDTQYF
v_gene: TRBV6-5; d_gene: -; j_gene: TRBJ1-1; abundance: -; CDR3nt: TGTGCCAGCAGTTTCTATGACACGATGGGTTCTGAAGCTTTCTTT; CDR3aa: CASSFYDTMGSEAFF
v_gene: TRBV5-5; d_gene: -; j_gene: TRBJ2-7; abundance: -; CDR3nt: TGTGCCAGCAGGTCCGCCTACGAGCAGTACTTC; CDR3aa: CASRSAYEQYF
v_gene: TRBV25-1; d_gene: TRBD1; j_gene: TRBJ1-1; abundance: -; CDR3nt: TGTGCCAGCAGGGCCGTCCCGGGACAGGGGATGAACACTGAAGCTTTCTTT; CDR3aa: CASRAVPGQGMNTEAFF
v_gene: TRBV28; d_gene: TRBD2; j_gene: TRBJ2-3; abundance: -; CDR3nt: TGTGCCAGCAGTCCCCGAGGCGGGACTAGCGGGGATCTGAGGGATACGCAGTATTTT; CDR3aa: CASSPRGGTSGDLRDTQYF
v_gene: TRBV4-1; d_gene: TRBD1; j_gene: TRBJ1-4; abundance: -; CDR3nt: TGCGCCAGCAGCTTCTCAGGGGGCACTAATGAAAAACTGTTTTTT; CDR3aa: CASSFSGGTNEKLFF
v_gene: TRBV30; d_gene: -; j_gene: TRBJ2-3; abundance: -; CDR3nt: TGTGCCTGTTTTTCCGGTGGCACAGATACGCAGTATTTT; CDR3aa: CACFSGGTDTQYF
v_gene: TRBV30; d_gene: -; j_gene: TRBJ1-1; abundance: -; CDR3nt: TGTGCCTGGACAGGGCAGAGGACTGAAGCTTTCTTT; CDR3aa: CAWTGQRTEAFF
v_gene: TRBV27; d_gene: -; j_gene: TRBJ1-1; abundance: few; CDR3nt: TGTGCCAGCAGTTCCGCAGGGGACAAAGCTTTCTTT; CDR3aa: CASSSAGDKAFF